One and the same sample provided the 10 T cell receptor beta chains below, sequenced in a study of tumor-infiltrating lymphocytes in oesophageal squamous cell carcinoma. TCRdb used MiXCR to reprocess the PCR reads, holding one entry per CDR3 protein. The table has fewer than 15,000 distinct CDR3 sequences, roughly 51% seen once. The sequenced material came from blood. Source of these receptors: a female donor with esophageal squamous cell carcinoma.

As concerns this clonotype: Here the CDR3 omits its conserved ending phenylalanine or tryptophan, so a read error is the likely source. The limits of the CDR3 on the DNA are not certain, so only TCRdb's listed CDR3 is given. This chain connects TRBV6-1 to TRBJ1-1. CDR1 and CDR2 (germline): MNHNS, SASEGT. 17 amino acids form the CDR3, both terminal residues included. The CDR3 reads CATSGVAGGTVSSSSAQ.

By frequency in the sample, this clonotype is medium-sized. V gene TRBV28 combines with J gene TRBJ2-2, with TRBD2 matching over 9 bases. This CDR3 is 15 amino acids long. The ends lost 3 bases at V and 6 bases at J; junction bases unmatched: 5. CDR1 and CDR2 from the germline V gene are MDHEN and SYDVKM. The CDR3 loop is CASSLLAGLAGELFF. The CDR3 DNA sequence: TGTGCCAGCAGTTTGCTAGCGGGACTGGCCGGGGAGCTGTTTTTT.

CDR3 loop: CASSSSSGGFYNEQFF. The CDR3 region has the DNA TGTGCCAGCAGTTCCTCTTCAGGGGGCTTCTACAATGAGCAGTTCTTC. This sequence joins TRBV28 and TRBJ2-5; 8 bases match TRBD1. The last part of the DNA fits TRBJ2-1 better; the J call may be wrong. In germline, CDR1 is MDHEN, CDR2 SYDVKM. The CDR3 runs to 16 residues.

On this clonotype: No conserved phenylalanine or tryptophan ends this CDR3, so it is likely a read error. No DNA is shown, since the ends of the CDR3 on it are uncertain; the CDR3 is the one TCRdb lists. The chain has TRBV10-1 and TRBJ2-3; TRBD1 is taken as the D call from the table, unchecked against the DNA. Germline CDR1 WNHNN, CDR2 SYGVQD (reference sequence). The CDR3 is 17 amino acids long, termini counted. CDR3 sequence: CASSDRDRGLNEQFFGP.

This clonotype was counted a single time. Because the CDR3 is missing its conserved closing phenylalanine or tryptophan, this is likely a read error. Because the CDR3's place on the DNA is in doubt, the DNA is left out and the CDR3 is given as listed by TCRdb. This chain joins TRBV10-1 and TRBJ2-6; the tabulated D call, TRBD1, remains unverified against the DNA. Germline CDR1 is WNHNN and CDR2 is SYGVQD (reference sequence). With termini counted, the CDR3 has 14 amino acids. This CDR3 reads CASSDTYNEQYFGA.

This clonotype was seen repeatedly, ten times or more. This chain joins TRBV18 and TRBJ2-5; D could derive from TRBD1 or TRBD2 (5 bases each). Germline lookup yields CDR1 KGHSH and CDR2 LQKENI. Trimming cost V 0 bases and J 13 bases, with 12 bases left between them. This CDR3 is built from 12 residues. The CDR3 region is CASSPPRGRPYF. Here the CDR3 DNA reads TGTGCCAGCTCACCACCTCGGGGCAGACCGTACTTC.

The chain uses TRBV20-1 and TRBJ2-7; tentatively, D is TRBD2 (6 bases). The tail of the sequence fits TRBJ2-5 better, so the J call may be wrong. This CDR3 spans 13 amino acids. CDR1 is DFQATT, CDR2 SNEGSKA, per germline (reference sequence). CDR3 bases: TGCAGTGCTAGACCGGCGGGGCAAGAGACCCAGTACTTC. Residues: CSARPAGQETQYF.

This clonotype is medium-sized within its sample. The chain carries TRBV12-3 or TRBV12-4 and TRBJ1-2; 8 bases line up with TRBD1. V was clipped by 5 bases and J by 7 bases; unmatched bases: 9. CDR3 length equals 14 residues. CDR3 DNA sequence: TGTGCCAGCAGTCAATGGCAGGGGGCAGGTGGCTACACCTTC. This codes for CASSQWQGAGGYTF.

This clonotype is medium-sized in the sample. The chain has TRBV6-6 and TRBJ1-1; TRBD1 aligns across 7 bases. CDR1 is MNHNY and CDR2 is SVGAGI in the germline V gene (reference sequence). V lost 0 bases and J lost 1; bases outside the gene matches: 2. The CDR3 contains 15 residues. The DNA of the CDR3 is TGTGCCAGCAGTTACTCTGGACAGGAGAACACTGAAGCTTTCTTT. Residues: CASSYSGQENTEAFF.

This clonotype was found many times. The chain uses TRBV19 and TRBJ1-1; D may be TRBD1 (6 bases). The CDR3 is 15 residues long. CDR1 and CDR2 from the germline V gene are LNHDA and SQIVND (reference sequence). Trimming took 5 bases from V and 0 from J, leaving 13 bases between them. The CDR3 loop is CASSPRTVVNTEAFF. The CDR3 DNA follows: TGTGCCAGTAGTCCGAGGACAGTAGTGAACACTGAAGCTTTCTTT. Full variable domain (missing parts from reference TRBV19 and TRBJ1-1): DGGITQSPKYLFRKEGQNVTLSCEQNLNHDAMYWYRQDPGQGLRLIYYSQIVNDFQKGDIAEGYSVSREKKESFPLTVTSAQKNPTAFYLCASSPRTVVNTEAFFGQGTRLTVV.